This TCR beta chain was profiled in a study of shared clonotypes between healthy human individuals. The naive CD8 fraction comprised CD45RO-negative cells positively selected for CCR7 and excluded terminally differentiated effector memory CD45RA+ cells. The germline CDR1 and CDR2 sequences are SGDLS and YYNGEE. With V trimmed by 2 bases and J by 5 bases, 14 bases remained unmatched. This CDR3 contains 17 residues. Profiled with immunoSEQ multiplex PCR; TCRdb holds only in-frame clones, not every one. Counted here are hundreds of thousands of clones, over 90% occurring once; the ten biggest clones make up 20% to 30%.

This TCR was recovered from a man aged 25 to 45 in good health. The V gene is TRBV9, the J gene TRBJ2-7, with 9 bases fitting TRBD2. Sequencing was performed on naive CD8+ T cells sorted from blood. Written as DNA, the CDR3 is TGTGCCAGCAGCGTGAACCAGGCGGGAGGGCCAGGCGACGAGCAGTACTTC. Protein sequence: CASSVNQAGGPGDEQYF. The full variable domain, with the rest looked up from reference TRBV9 and TRBJ2-7, is DSGVTQTPKHLITATGQRVTLRCSPRSGDLSVYWYQQSLDQGLQFLIQYYNGEERAKGNILERFSAQQFPDLHSELNLSSLELGDSALYFCASSVNQAGGPGDEQYFGPGTRLTVT.